A single sample gave rise to the 9 T cell receptor beta chains below, sequenced in a study of blood T cell repertoires in COVID-19. Assay: immunoSEQ multiplex PCR; the TCRdb copy retains only in-frame clones and omits some. The sample shows around 250,000 clones, approximately 85% of them seen only once. Specimen: PBMCs or T cells enriched from blood (not recorded which). These receptors were obtained from a woman in her forties or fifties who had recovered from COVID-19.

The chain employs TRBV19 and TRBJ2-7; the D gene is possibly TRBD2 (5 bases). Germline V gene sequence: CDR1 LNHDA, CDR2 SQIVND (reference sequence). The CDR3 contains 14 residues. V dropped 6 bases and J dropped 1 base, with 13 bases sitting between them. Here the CDR3 reads CASRPRGESYEQYF. In nucleotides, the CDR3 is TGTGCCAGTAGACCACGGGGAGAATCCTACGAGCAGTACTTC.

The rearrangement links TRBV11-2 to TRBJ1-2; 10 bases line up with TRBD1. Germline-derived CDR1 and CDR2 are SGHAT and FQNNGV. Trimming took 5 bases from V and 4 from J; bases not matched to a gene: 10. The CDR3 covers 16 residues. Here the CDR3 DNA reads TGTGCCAGCAGCGGCGTCCCGGGACAGGGGACCTATGGCTACACCTTC. Amino acids: CASSGVPGQGTYGYTF.

This clone was seen more than once but under ten times. This chain joins TRBV7-2 and TRBJ2-7; the D gene is possibly TRBD1 (6 bases). The ends were cut back, 8 bases at V and 2 bases at J, with 13 bases in the middle. There are 13 residues in the CDR3. CDR1 SGHTA and CDR2 FQGNSA come from the germline V gene. CDR3 residues: CASANRATYEQYF. For the CDR3, the DNA is TGTGCCAGCGCAAACAGGGCTACCTACGAGCAGTACTTC.

CDR3 sequence reads: CSASWSGTKTQYF. Written as DNA, the CDR3 is TGCAGTGCTAGTTGGTCCGGGACTAAGACCCAGTACTTC. The rearrangement joins TRBV20-1 to TRBJ2-5; TRBD2 aligns across 7 bases. With 3 bases clipped from V and 6 bases from J, the junction kept 7 bases outside the gene matches. The CDR3 has 13 amino acids. CDR1 is DFQATT and CDR2 is SNEGSKA in the germline V gene (reference sequence).

The chain couples TRBV7-2 to TRBJ2-3; unclear D gene. In germline, CDR1 is SGHTA, CDR2 FQGNSA. Trimming took 6 bases from V and 0 from J, leaving 10 bases between them. The CDR3 runs to 14 residues. The CDR3 DNA reads TGTGCCAGCAGGGCCCCGGGTAGCACAGATACGCAGTATTTT. Encoded protein: CASRAPGSTDTQYF.

The genes are TRBV28 and TRBJ2-2, with D possibly TRBD1 on 5 matching bases. The CDR3 spans 15 residues. V dropped 7 bases and J dropped 0 bases, with 12 bases sitting between them. Germline assignment: CDR1 MDHEN and CDR2 SYDVKM. For the CDR3, the DNA is TGTGCCAGCACCCCGGACACCACGAACACCGGGGAGCTGTTTTTT. Its translation: CASTPDTTNTGELFF. The whole variable domain, filled in from reference TRBV28 and TRBJ2-2, reads DVKVTQSSRYLVKRTGEKVFLECVQDMDHENMFWYRQDPGLGLRLIYFSYDVKMKEKGDIPEGYSVSREKKERFSLILESASTNQTSMYLCASTPDTTNTGELFFGEGSRLTVL.

The sample holds one count of this clone. The chain's CDR3 is CASSPSLVNNEQFF. The CDR3 DNA is TGTGCCAGCTCACCATCACTAGTTAACAATGAGCAGTTCTTC. The V call is TRBV18, the J call TRBJ2-1; D might be TRBD2 (5 bases). The CDR3 is 14 residues long. Germline CDR1 reads KGHSH; CDR2 reads LQKENI. V lost 2 bases and J 5 bases, leaving 10 bases between the germline ends.

The chain couples TRBV15 to TRBJ2-7; TRBD1 matches 8 bases. J was trimmed by 4 bases and V by 3 bases; bases with no gene match: 5. The CDR3 sequence is 14 residues long. Germline V gives CDR1 LNHNV, CDR2 YYDKDF (reference sequence). The CDR3 here is CATSRIGQGYEQYF. Here the CDR3 DNA reads TGTGCCACCAGCAGGATTGGACAGGGTTACGAGCAGTACTTC.

This clone was observed at least ten times. V and J are TRBV6-5 and TRBJ1-1; D is ambiguous. Trimming pared 7 bases from V and 6 bases from J, leaving 9 bases between. Germline V gene data show CDR1 as MNHEY and CDR2 as SVGAGI. The CDR3 runs 11 residues. The CDR3 here is CASKEVAEAFF. CDR3 nucleotide sequence: TGTGCCAGCAAAGAGGTCGCTGAAGCTTTCTTT.